This T cell receptor beta chain appears in the sequencing data of a study of blood T cell repertoires in COVID-19. As for the study in general: Researchers got acute and convalescent COVID-19 samples from the United States, Italy and Spain.

Cohorts were assigned according to the clinical history that participants reported. Symptom resolution, clearance, or two negative PCRs marked donors in Cohort 3 as recovered. This CDR3 contains 15 residues. The germline V gene encodes CDR1 SGHDN and CDR2 FVKESK. The V segment lost 3 bases and the J segment 5 bases; nucleotides outside the gene matches: 8. The protocol was immunoSEQ multiplex PCR, while the TCRdb copy is restricted to in-frame clones and leaves out a portion. This table has approximately 160,000 clones, roughly 84% appearing once. Source material: PBMCs or T cells enriched from blood (not recorded which). The chain is built from TRBV14 and TRBJ2-5; 8 nucleotides match TRBD2. This clonotype was obtained from a woman aged 45-65 years who had recovered from COVID-19. For the CDR3, the DNA is TGTGCCAGCAGCCACCGCAATAGCGGGGTTGAGACCCAGTACTTC. This encodes CASSHRNSGVETQYF.